Each of the 19 T cell receptor beta chains below was sequenced from the same sample in a study of blood T cell repertoires in COVID-19. TCRdb's table, derived via immunoSEQ multiplex PCR, lists solely in-frame clones and lacks some. The table lists 100,000 to 150,000 clones, about 80% of them singletons. Specimen: peripheral blood. These receptors all stem from a woman between 50 and 59 years old with acute or convalescent COVID-19.

CDR3 nucleotides: TGTGCCAGCAGCAGAGGACAGGGGGTTTACTACGAGCAGTACTTC. Protein product: CASSRGQGVYYEQYF. The chain employs TRBV5-5 and TRBJ2-7, with TRBD1 matching over 10 bases. Germline-derived CDR1 and CDR2 are SGHKS and YYEKEE (reference sequence). V dropped 4 bases and J dropped 3; count of bases not matched to a gene: 7. CDR3 size: 15 residues.

The chain has TRBV7-2 and TRBJ2-1; TRBD2 agrees at 15 bases. The CDR3 contains 15 residues. Germline V CDR1 and CDR2: SGHTA, FQGNSA. Trimming cost V 5 bases and J 6 bases; bases outside gene matches: 2. The CDR3 sequence: CASSLGLAGGNEQFF. In nucleotides, the CDR3 is TGTGCCAGCAGCCTGGGACTAGCGGGAGGCAATGAGCAGTTCTTC.

This clone was recorded a few times. Other DNA sequences within the sample encode an identical CDR3. The chain carries TRBV28 and TRBJ2-1, with 10 positions matching TRBD2. Trimming cost V 6 bases and J 5 bases; bases outside gene matches: 4. The CDR3 totals 14 residues. Per the germline V gene, CDR1 is MDHEN and CDR2 is SYDVKM. In DNA, the CDR3 is TGTGCCAGCAGCCGACTAGCGGGCAACAATGAGCAGTTCTTC. Its protein product is CASSRLAGNNEQFF.

V gene TRBV11-3 combines with J gene TRBJ2-5; 11 bases map to TRBD2. V trimming: 2 bases; J trimming: 4 bases; junction bases outside the gene matches: 6. Germline V gives CDR1 SGHNT, CDR2 YENEEA. The CDR3 is 16 amino acids. CDR3 sequence (DNA): TGTGCCAGCAGCTTAACTAGCGGGGGAACAGGAGAGACCCAGTACTTC. Protein: CASSLTSGGTGETQYF.

A remark on this clone: One end of the junction fails to match germline, which may point to a read error. The chain's CDR3 is CASSLRTGTNELGF. The CDR3 nucleotides read TGTGCCAGCAGCTTAAGGACAGGTACAAATGAATTGGGCTTC. The chain has TRBV13 and TRBJ1-2, with 7 bases matching TRBD1. CDR3 length equals 14 residues. Germline V gene data show CDR1 as PRHDT and CDR2 as FYEKMQ (reference sequence).

The chain recombines TRBV6-1 with TRBJ1-1, with TRBD1 matching 7 bases. J was trimmed by 6 bases and V by 2 bases; bases with no gene match: 12. Germline V gene data show CDR1 as MNHNS and CDR2 as SASEGT. There are 16 residues in the CDR3. The chain's CDR3 is CASSEPTTGFLAEAFF. The CDR3 DNA is TGTGCCAGCAGTGAACCTACGACAGGGTTTCTCGCTGAAGCTTTCTTT.

This clone was observed a few times. The chain joins TRBV29-1 to TRBJ2-3, with TRBD2 identical over 11 bases. This CDR3 is built from 15 residues. Trimming at V came to 3 bases and at J to 2 bases, leaving 4 bases not matched to a gene. Germline lookup yields CDR1 SQVTM and CDR2 ANQGSEA. CDR3 DNA: TGCAGCGTTGACTCTAGCGGGGGGTACACAGATACGCAGTATTTT. This encodes CSVDSSGGYTDTQYF.

A single count supports this clone. The V call is TRBV2, the J call TRBJ2-5, with D uncertain. Germline values: CDR1 SNHLY, CDR2 FYNNEI. This CDR3 region has 14 residues. Trimming pared 5 bases from V and 3 bases from J, leaving 13 bases between. The CDR3 nucleotides are TGTGCCAGCAGTCCACAGTTGGCCAAAGAGACCCAGTACTTC. Translating gives CASSPQLAKETQYF.

The rearrangement uses TRBV4-1 and TRBJ1-5; tentative D call: TRBD1 (6 bases). The V end was cut by 2 bases, the J end by 1 base, with 6 bases between. The germline gives CDR1 MGHRA, CDR2 YSYEKL. The CDR3 has 14 amino acids. The CDR3 DNA sequence: TGCGCCAGCAGCCAAACAGGGAGCAATCAGCCCCAGCATTTT. Amino acids: CASSQTGSNQPQHF.

The J gene is TRBJ1-1, the V gene TRBV6-5, with D possibly matching TRBD1 (5 bases). The germline V gene has CDR1 MNHEY and CDR2 SVGAGI. This CDR3 comprises 12 residues. V was shortened by 6 bases and J by 4 bases, with 9 bases between the two germline ends. The CDR3 DNA follows: TGTGCCAGCAGCGGCCAGGGCACTGAAGCTTTCTTT. Its translation: CASSGQGTEAFF.

The chain joins TRBV5-1 to TRBJ2-5; the match to TRBD1 covers 11 bases. The CDR3 extends over 15 amino acids. V shed 4 bases and J 4 bases; nucleotides not matched to a gene: 6. CDR1 is SGHRS, CDR2 YFSETQ, per germline. The chain's CDR3 is CASSVDRGRGETQYF. CDR3 sequence (DNA): TGCGCCAGCAGCGTGGACAGGGGGCGAGGAGAGACCCAGTACTTC.

The V gene is TRBV7-9, the J gene TRBJ2-5; D perhaps matches TRBD1 (6 bases). From germline, CDR1 is SEHNR and CDR2 FQNEAQ (reference sequence). The CDR3 length is 14 residues. Trimming pared 5 bases from V and 2 bases from J, leaving 12 bases between. The CDR3 sequence: CASSTWTDQETQYF. The DNA for the CDR3 is TGTGCCAGCAGCACCTGGACAGATCAAGAGACCCAGTACTTC.

This clone is a singleton in its sample. V gene TRBV20-1 combines with J gene TRBJ1-2; weak D call: TRBD1 (6 bases). The ends were cut back, 6 bases at V and 4 bases at J, with 9 bases in the middle. Germline CDR1 DFQATT, CDR2 SNEGSKA (reference sequence). This CDR3 region has 11 residues. CDR3 in amino acids: CSAPDSYGYTF. Here the CDR3 DNA reads TGCAGTGCCCCGGACAGCTATGGCTACACCTTC.

This chain connects TRBV28 to TRBJ2-7; weak D call: TRBD2 (6 bases). Trimming stripped 3 bases from V and 3 bases from J, with 6 bases between. The V gene's germline CDR1 is MDHEN and CDR2 SYDVKM. This CDR3 is 12 amino acids long. The CDR3 here is CASSLGLYEQYF. CDR3 coding DNA: TGTGCCAGCAGTTTGGGACTCTACGAGCAGTACTTC.

This chain links TRBV5-1 with TRBJ1-1; 8 bases fit TRBD1. From germline, CDR1 is SGHRS and CDR2 YFSETQ. V was clipped by 1 base and J by 4 bases; unmatched bases: 9. CDR3 size: 16 residues. This CDR3 reads CASSLPIQGAGTEAFF. CDR3 nucleotide sequence: TGCGCCAGCAGCTTGCCAATTCAGGGGGCGGGCACTGAAGCTTTCTTT.

The chain recombines TRBV30 with TRBJ1-6, with D possibly TRBD1 on 6 matching bases. The germline V and J ends were trimmed by 2 bases and 5 bases, with 13 bases remaining between them. CDR1 is GTSNPN and CDR2 is SVGIG in the germline V gene (reference sequence). The CDR3 loop spans 15 amino acids. The CDR3 protein is CAWSNRGQNNSPLHF. The CDR3 DNA reads TGTGCCTGGAGTAATAGGGGACAAAATAATTCACCCCTCCACTTT.

This clone was counted a few times. The V call is TRBV14, the J call TRBJ1-1; tentative D call: TRBD1 (5 bases). The CDR3 covers 15 residues. Germline V lookup: CDR1 SGHDN, CDR2 FVKESK. Trimming took off 1 base at V and 1 base at J, with 10 bases between the two ends. CDR3 DNA: TGTGCCAGCAGCCAAGGACCCACAGGGAACACTGAAGCTTTCTTT. Its protein is CASSQGPTGNTEAFF.

This clone was counted a single time. This chain links TRBV2 with TRBJ2-4; D remains unclear. This CDR3 region has 15 residues. Trimming cost V 6 bases and J 1 base, with 13 bases left between them. Per the germline V gene, CDR1 is SNHLY and CDR2 is FYNNEI. CDR3: CASSRNLGAKNIQYF. The CDR3 DNA reads TGTGCCAGCAGCCGGAACCTCGGGGCCAAAAACATTCAGTACTTC.

V usage is TRBV4-2 and J usage is TRBJ1-1; weak D call: TRBD1 (5 bases). V shed 0 bases and J shed 6 bases, with 17 bases lying between them. CDR1 and CDR2 from the germline V gene are LGHNA and YNFKEQ. The CDR3 is made up of 16 amino acids. CDR3 residues: CASSQDSGREGSEAFF. CDR3 nucleotide sequence: TGTGCCAGCAGCCAAGATTCAGGCAGGGAAGGGTCTGAAGCTTTCTTT.